The 17 T cell receptor beta chains presented below share a single source sample, sequenced in a study of T cell responses to AZD1222 COVID-19 vaccine. Assay: immunoSEQ multiplex PCR; the TCRdb copy retains only in-frame clones and omits some. The data hold 130,000 to 150,000 clones, with around nine tenths observed a single time. The sample here was peripheral blood, taken on day 0 of AZD1222 vaccination. These receptor sequences come from an adult in good health.

The chain links TRBV6-2 or TRBV6-3 to TRBJ2-7; TRBD2 aligns across 13 bases. CDR1 is MNHEY and CDR2 is SVGEGT in the germline V gene. This CDR3 is 15 amino acids long. V was clipped by 5 bases and J by 5 bases; unmatched bases: 6. CDR3 sequence: CASSRRTSGRNEQYF. The CDR3 bases are TGTGCCAGCAGTCGTCGGACTAGCGGGAGAAACGAGCAGTACTTC.

The chain carries TRBV27 and TRBJ2-7; 10 positions match TRBD2. Germline CDR1 reads MNHEY; CDR2 reads SMNVEV (reference sequence). The CDR3 has 17 residues. The junction had 8 bases not matched to a gene; V was cut back by 1 base and J by 2 bases. As DNA, the CDR3 is TGTGCCAGCAGTTTATACCCTCCTAGCGGGAGAACCTACGAGCAGTACTTC. Translation: CASSLYPPSGRTYEQYF.

The chain employs TRBV19 and TRBJ2-7; TRBD1 aligns across 9 bases. Unmatched junction bases numbered 11, after V lost 6 bases and J lost 5 bases. Germline-derived CDR1 and CDR2 are LNHDA and SQIVND (reference sequence). CDR3 length: 15 residues. The CDR3 coding sequence is TGTGCCAGTAGGATGGGGGGACAGGGCTATAACGAGCAGTACTTC. Protein: CASRMGGQGYNEQYF. The variable domain in full, completed from reference TRBV19 and TRBJ2-7, reads DGGITQSPKYLFRKEGQNVTLSCEQNLNHDAMYWYRQDPGQGLRLIYYSQIVNDFQKGDIAEGYSVSREKKESFPLTVTSAQKNPTAFYLCASRMGGQGYNEQYFGPGTRLTVT.

V is TRBV6-6 and J is TRBJ2-5; D gene uncertain. The CDR3 contains 13 residues. V was trimmed by 4 bases and J by 3 bases, leaving 9 bases between them. Germline V gives CDR1 MNHNY, CDR2 SVGAGI (reference sequence). CDR3 region: CASSLGFKETQYF. As DNA, the CDR3 is TGTGCCAGCAGTTTAGGATTTAAAGAGACCCAGTACTTC.

This chain links TRBV6-5 with TRBJ1-2; 7 bases agree with TRBD1. Looked up from germline, CDR1 is MNHEY and CDR2 is SVGAGI. V gave up 2 bases and J gave up 3 bases; unmatched junction bases: 3. This CDR3 region has 14 residues. In nucleotides, the CDR3 is TGTGCCAGCAGTTACCGAACAGGGGACTATGGCTACACCTTC. This translates into CASSYRTGDYGYTF.

The V call is TRBV19, the J call TRBJ2-7; 7 nucleotides line up with TRBD1. The J segment lost 2 bases and the V segment lost 3 bases, leaving 7 bases of the junction unmatched. There are 15 residues in the CDR3. Germline V CDR1 and CDR2: LNHDA, SQIVND (reference sequence). The CDR3 spells CASSMLGTETYEQYF. The DNA of the CDR3 is TGTGCCAGTAGTATGTTGGGGACAGAAACCTACGAGCAGTACTTC. The whole variable domain, remainder taken from reference TRBV19 and TRBJ2-7, is DGGITQSPKYLFRKEGQNVTLSCEQNLNHDAMYWYRQDPGQGLRLIYYSQIVNDFQKGDIAEGYSVSREKKESFPLTVTSAQKNPTAFYLCASSMLGTETYEQYFGPGTRLTVT.

The gene calls are TRBV28 and TRBJ2-7, with a tentative D call TRBD1 (6 bases). V gave up 6 bases and J gave up 3 bases, with 21 bases separating them. The germline V gene encodes CDR1 MDHEN and CDR2 SYDVKM. The CDR3 runs 16 residues. In DNA, the CDR3 is TGTGCCAGCAGCCCAGAAGGCAGGGGTAGAGGCTACGAGCAGTACTTC. Its protein product is CASSPEGRGRGYEQYF.

The V call is TRBV13, the J call TRBJ2-5, with TRBD2 identical over 13 bases. This CDR3 contains 15 residues. Trimming took 5 bases from V and 6 from J; bases not matched to a gene: 6. Germline CDR1 is PRHDT and CDR2 is FYEKMQ (reference sequence). Written as DNA, the CDR3 is TGTGCCAGCAGCCCTGGACTAGCGGGAGCAAAGACCCAGTACTTC. Encoded protein: CASSPGLAGAKTQYF.

V gene TRBV7-8 combines with J gene TRBJ2-1; TRBD2 agrees at 11 bases. Germline CDR1 SGHVS, CDR2 FQNEAQ. V lost 5 bases to trimming and J lost 3 bases; unmatched junction nucleotides: 6. This CDR3 contains 16 residues. The DNA for the CDR3 is TGTGCCAGCAGCCTTAGCGGGAGGGGATTCTACAATGAGCAGTTCTTC. Residues: CASSLSGRGFYNEQFF. The full variable domain, with the rest looked up from reference TRBV7-8 and TRBJ2-1, is GAGVSQSPRYKVAKRGQDVALRCDPISGHVSLFWYQQALGQGPEFLTYFQNEAQLDKSGLPSDRFFAERPEGSVSTLKIQRTQQEDSAVYLCASSLSGRGFYNEQFFGPGTRLTVL.

The chain employs TRBV27 and TRBJ1-5; D may be TRBD1 (5 bases). Trimming took 6 bases from V and 5 from J, leaving 14 bases between them. CDR1 and CDR2 from the germline V gene are MNHEY and SMNVEV (reference sequence). The CDR3 length is 14 residues. In DNA form, the CDR3 reads TGTGCCAGCAGCATCCAGGGCGTCCATCAGCCCCAGCATTTT. Its protein product is CASSIQGVHQPQHF.

This clone has only a few counts. Other DNA sequences from this sample encode an identical CDR3 as well. This chain joins TRBV3-1 (or the pseudogene TRBV3-2) and TRBJ2-2; D might be TRBD1 or TRBD2, each matching 5 bases. This CDR3 spans 14 amino acids. Per the germline V gene, CDR1 is LGHDT and CDR2 is YNNKEL (reference sequence). V lost 1 base, J lost 6 bases, and 9 bases lay in between. CDR3 amino acids: CASSQGDRAGELFF. The CDR3 DNA is TGTGCCAGCAGCCAAGGGGACCGGGCCGGGGAGCTGTTTTTT.

The CDR3 DNA reads TGTGCCACCAGCAGAGATAGGGGGGCTAGCGGGACAGGGACCCAGTACTTC. As protein: CATSRDRGASGTGTQYF. The chain joins TRBV15 to TRBJ2-5, with D possibly being TRBD2 (9 bases). The V end was cut by 0 bases, the J end by 7 bases, with 21 bases between. Germline-derived CDR1 and CDR2 are LNHNV and YYDKDF (reference sequence). CDR3 length: 17 amino acids.

The chain joins TRBV27 to TRBJ2-3; TRBD2 is a possible D gene (5 bases). With 2 bases removed from V and 4 bases from J, the gap between germline ends came to 13 bases. CDR1 is MNHEY, CDR2 SMNVEV, per germline (reference sequence). The length of the CDR3 is 15 residues. This chain's CDR3 is CASSLEGGEADTQYF. The CDR3 region has the DNA TGTGCCAGCAGTTTAGAGGGCGGAGAGGCAGATACGCAGTATTTT.

The gene calls are TRBV4-3 and TRBJ1-6, with D perhaps TRBD1 (5 bases). This CDR3 comprises 18 residues. Trimming cost V 1 base and J 1 base, with 14 bases left between them. From germline, CDR1 is LGHNA and CDR2 YSLEER. CDR3 in DNA: TGCGCCAGCAGCCAAGGGAGCGGGGCCGGGTCCTATAATTCACCCCTCCACTTT. It encodes CASSQGSGAGSYNSPLHF.

The J gene is TRBJ2-2, the V gene TRBV29-1; D possibly uses TRBD1 or TRBD2 (7 bases each). There are 16 residues in the CDR3. CDR1 is SQVTM, CDR2 ANQGSEA, per germline. Trimming pared 7 bases from V and 6 bases from J, leaving 24 bases between. The CDR3 reads CSATIRGGKRSGELFF. The CDR3 DNA is TGCAGCGCTACCATCAGGGGGGGCAAGAGGTCCGGGGAGCTGTTTTTT.

The chain combines TRBV28 with TRBJ2-1; D remains unclear. The V end was cut by 4 bases, the J end by 9 bases, with 10 bases between. This CDR3 is built from 12 residues. Germline lookup yields CDR1 MDHEN and CDR2 SYDVKM. The CDR3 reads CASSSEWSEQFF. In DNA, the CDR3 is TGTGCCAGCAGTTCGGAATGGAGTGAGCAGTTCTTC.

This clone occurred once. The gene calls are TRBV20-1 and TRBJ1-2; 8 bases match TRBD1. V lost 3 bases and J lost 4; bases outside the gene matches: 7. The CDR3 contains 14 residues. Germline-derived CDR1 and CDR2 are DFQATT and SNEGSKA (reference sequence). CDR3: CSASGDRGPYGYTF. In DNA, the CDR3 is TGCAGTGCTAGTGGAGACAGGGGACCCTATGGCTACACCTTC.